This T cell receptor beta chain is from a study of control samples from healthy donors and cancer patients. Germline CDR1 reads LGHDT; CDR2 reads YNNKEL (reference sequence). There are 19 residues in the CDR3. With V trimmed by 0 bases and J by 2 bases, 11 bases remained unmatched. Only in-frame clones appear in the TCRdb table, and some are missing; sequencing was by immunoSEQ multiplex PCR. This table has roughly 120,000 clones, approximately 95% appearing once. This rearrangement joins TRBV3-1 (or the pseudogene TRBV3-2) to TRBJ2-3; the match to TRBD1 covers 10 bases. The TCR originated in a young man in good health. Sequencing used blood. The CDR3 coding sequence is TGTGCCAGCAGCCAAGATTGGAAGTTAGGGACAGGGGCCACAGATACGCAGTATTTT. It is translated as CASSQDWKLGTGATDTQYF.